The T cell receptor beta chain described here comes from a study of shared clonotypes between healthy human individuals. Overall study: Donor composition was two women and a few men, aged 18 to 49. Study results and caveats: When compared with the clonotypes that were shared by all four sorted-subset donors, the non-shared clonotypes turned out to have lower generation probabilities.

Method: immunoSEQ multiplex PCR; TCRdb's copy keeps in-frame clones and lacks some. The sample records some 1,900,000 clones, roughly 95% being singletons. Terminally differentiated effector memory CD45RA+ cells were left out of the naive CD8 fraction, which was CD45RO-negative and positively selected for CCR7. Comment on this clone: What it binds is unknown.

V lost 2 bases to trimming and J lost 5 bases; unmatched junction nucleotides: 6. CDR3 length equals 16 residues. CDR1 MGHRA and CDR2 YSYEKL come from the germline V gene. This TCR derives from a man aged 18 to 30 in good health. What was sequenced was naive CD8+ T cells sorted from blood. The chain employs TRBV4-1 and TRBJ2-5, with 12 positions matching TRBD1. The CDR3 nucleotides are TGCGCCAGCAGCCAAAGGGACAGGGGGCCGGGGGAGACCCAGTACTTC. Residues: CASSQRDRGPGETQYF.